Presented here are 15 T cell receptor beta chains from one specimen sequenced in a study of regulatory T cells in long-lasting Graves disease. Arm-PCR of CDR3 regions and iRepertoire HTBI primers were the basis on which TCR beta libraries were built. Each CDR3 protein is one row after TCRdb ran MiXCR on the multiplex PCR reads. The sample consists of about 660,000 distinct CDR3 sequences, 25% to 35% of them appearing once. Time point in this sample: persistent/refractory GD, antithyroid drugs over 5 years with positive TRAb. TCR sequences were obtained from RNA taken from PBMCs. Sequenced material: peripheral blood mononuclear cells (PBMCs), taken when the disease was refractory, from a patient treated with antithyroid drugs. These receptor sequences come from a female donor with Graves disease.

This rearrangement joins TRBV10-3 to TRBJ2-7; perhaps TRBD1 as D (6 bases). This CDR3 region has 13 residues. V was shortened by 5 bases and J by 6 bases, with 14 bases between the two germline ends. Germline V gene sequence: CDR1 ENHRY, CDR2 SYGVKD. The CDR3 DNA follows: TGTGCCATCAGTCGACAGGATTCCGCCGAGCAGTACTTC. It translates to CAISRQDSAEQYF.

In this sample, this clonotype turned up a few times. The chain joins TRBV11-2 to TRBJ2-5; 7 nucleotides line up with TRBD2. CDR1 and CDR2 (germline): SGHAT, FQNNGV. V shed 6 bases and J 5 bases; nucleotides not matched to a gene: 12. The CDR3 is 15 amino acids. The CDR3 nucleotides read TGTGCCAGCAGTCCCCGCGGGGTAGCGGGCGAGACCCAGTACTTC. Its translation is CASSPRGVAGETQYF.

The V and J genes are TRBV20-1 and TRBJ2-7, with 9 bases that match TRBD1. With 0 bases clipped from V and 4 bases from J, the junction kept 10 bases outside the gene matches. Germline-derived CDR1 and CDR2 are DFQATT and SNEGSKA (reference sequence). This CDR3 spans 16 amino acids. CDR3 DNA sequence: TGCAGTGCTAGAGACGGGACAGGGCAGGGGGGGTACGAGCAGTACTTC. This sequence encodes CSARDGTGQGGYEQYF.

This clonotype was counted many times. The rearrangement uses TRBV5-1 and TRBJ1-5; 7 bases are a match to TRBD1. This CDR3 has 15 amino acids. Germline loops: CDR1 SGHRS, CDR2 YFSETQ. The V and J ends lost 0 bases and 5 bases, in that order; junction bases with no gene match: 5. Here the CDR3 DNA reads TGCGCCAGCAGCTTGGGAGACAGGGCTGATCAGCCCCAGCATTTT. It encodes CASSLGDRADQPQHF.

The chain joins TRBV6-1 to TRBJ2-7; the D call may be TRBD1 or TRBD2 (5 bases each). There are 14 residues in the CDR3. In germline, CDR1 is MNHNS, CDR2 SASEGT. Deletions cut 6 bases from V and 3 bases from J, with 15 bases between. This CDR3 reads CASRRRDGVYEQYF. CDR3 bases: TGTGCCAGCAGACGCCGGGACGGGGTCTACGAGCAGTACTTC.

This clonotype was observed a handful of times. A read error is possible here, since a much larger clone lies one base away. The V and J genes are TRBV20-1 and TRBJ2-7, with no clear D. Germline V gives CDR1 DFQATT, CDR2 SNEGSKA (reference sequence). The V end lost 5 bases, the J end lost 2 bases, and 13 bases lay between the germline ends. The length of the CDR3 is 13 residues. CDR3 in amino acids: CSAGIPVPYEQYF. Here the CDR3 DNA reads TGCAGTGCTGGCATCCCTGTCCCCTACGAGCAGTACTTC.

This chain connects TRBV12-3 or TRBV12-4 to TRBJ2-5; D gene unclear. The CDR3 extends over 13 amino acids. V dropped 3 bases and J dropped 5 bases, with 10 bases sitting between them. CDR3 amino acids: CASSFKGAETQYF. For the CDR3, the DNA is TGTGCCAGCAGTTTCAAGGGCGCGGAGACCCAGTACTTC.

There are a few counts of this clonotype. J is TRBJ1-2 and V is TRBV5-1, with 7 bases aligning to TRBD1. With V trimmed by 0 bases and J by 10 bases, 12 bases remained unmatched. Germline V gene data show CDR1 as SGHRS and CDR2 as YFSETQ. The CDR3 extends over 15 amino acids. CDR3 DNA: TGCGCCAGCAGCTTGGTGGCGGGACAGAGCTTGGACTACACCTTC. It encodes CASSLVAGQSLDYTF.

This clonotype was found many times. This chain uses TRBV28 with TRBJ1-2; D call uncertain. V gave up 1 base and J gave up 2 bases, with 8 bases separating them. From germline, CDR1 is MDHEN and CDR2 SYDVKM. This CDR3 is built from 14 residues. The CDR3 region is CASSLLRGNYGYTF. CDR3 bases: TGTGCCAGCAGTTTATTACGAGGGAACTATGGCTACACCTTC.

This rearrangement joins TRBV28 to TRBJ1-3; D is unresolved. The V gene's germline CDR1 is MDHEN and CDR2 SYDVKM. This CDR3 is built from 15 residues. With 6 bases removed from V and 4 bases from J, the gap between germline ends came to 16 bases. CDR3 nucleotide sequence: TGTGCCAGCAGCCTCATTTCGACCTCCGGAAACACCATATATTTT. This gives the protein CASSLISTSGNTIYF. Drawing the rest from reference TRBV28 and TRBJ1-3, the complete variable domain is DVKVTQSSRYLVKRTGEKVFLECVQDMDHENMFWYRQDPGLGLRLIYFSYDVKMKEKGDIPEGYSVSREKKERFSLILESASTNQTSMYLCASSLISTSGNTIYFGEGSWLTVV.

This clonotype was counted many times. This chain connects TRBV6-1 to TRBJ2-7; D ambiguous. The CDR3 consists of 13 residues. V gave up 3 bases and J gave up 5 bases, with 11 bases separating them. The germline gives CDR1 MNHNS, CDR2 SASEGT. CDR3 residues: CASSEGWGNEQYF. Here the CDR3 DNA reads TGTGCCAGCAGTGAGGGATGGGGAAACGAGCAGTACTTC.

This clonotype has more than one count but fewer than ten. The chain employs TRBV12-3 or TRBV12-4 and TRBJ1-5; a possible D gene is TRBD1 (5 bases). The CDR3 totals 14 residues. The germline V and J ends were trimmed by 2 bases and 6 bases, with 11 bases remaining between them. In DNA form, the CDR3 reads TGTGCCAGCAGTTTAAGAGGGACCGTTCAGCCCCAGCATTTT. Translating gives CASSLRGTVQPQHF.

The sample holds a few counts of this clonotype. This chain joins TRBV28 and TRBJ2-7, with TRBD1 matching 8 bases. This CDR3 spans 14 amino acids. CDR1 and CDR2 from the germline V gene are MDHEN and SYDVKM. V shed 8 bases, J shed 7 bases, and the junction held 13 bases outside the gene matches. The CDR3 nucleotides read TGTGCCAGCCGGAAGGCAGGGGGCATCGGGGAGCAGTACTTC. Translation: CASRKAGGIGEQYF.

This clonotype has a count of ten or more. The CDR3 reads CASTLPGGAQYF. The CDR3 nucleotides read TGTGCCAGCACCCTACCCGGGGGGGCCCAGTACTTC. This sequence joins TRBV28 and TRBJ2-5; 8 bases fit TRBD2. V gave up 7 bases and J gave up 9 bases; unmatched junction bases: 7. CDR1 and CDR2 from the germline V gene are MDHEN and SYDVKM. There are 12 residues in the CDR3.

The V and J genes are TRBV19 and TRBJ1-1; D is unclear. V was clipped by 0 bases and J by 3 bases, with 11 bases between them. Germline V gene sequence: CDR1 LNHDA, CDR2 SQIVND (reference sequence). There are 15 residues in the CDR3. Here the CDR3 DNA reads TGTGCCAGTAGTATAGATTTTGGGAGACACACTGAAGCTTTCTTT. It translates to CASSIDFGRHTEAFF.